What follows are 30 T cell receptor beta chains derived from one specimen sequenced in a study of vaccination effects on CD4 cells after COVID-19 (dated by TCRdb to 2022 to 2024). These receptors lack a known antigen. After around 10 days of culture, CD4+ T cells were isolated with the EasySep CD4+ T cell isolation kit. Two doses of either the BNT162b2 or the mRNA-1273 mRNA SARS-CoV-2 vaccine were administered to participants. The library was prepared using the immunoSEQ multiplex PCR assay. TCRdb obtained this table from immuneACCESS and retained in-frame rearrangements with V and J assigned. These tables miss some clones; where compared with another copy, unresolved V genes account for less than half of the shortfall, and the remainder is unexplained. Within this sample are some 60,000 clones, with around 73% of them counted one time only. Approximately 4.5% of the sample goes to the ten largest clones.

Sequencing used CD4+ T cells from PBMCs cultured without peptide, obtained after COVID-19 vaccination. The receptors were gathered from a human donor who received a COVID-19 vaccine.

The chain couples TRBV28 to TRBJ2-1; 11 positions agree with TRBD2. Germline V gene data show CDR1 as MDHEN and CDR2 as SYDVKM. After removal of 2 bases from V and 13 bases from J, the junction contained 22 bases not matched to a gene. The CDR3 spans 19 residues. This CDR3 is CASSLGGPVLAGVRGNQFF. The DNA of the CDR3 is TGTGCCAGCAGTTTAGGGGGGCCCGTACTAGCGGGAGTAAGGGGGAATCAGTTCTTC.

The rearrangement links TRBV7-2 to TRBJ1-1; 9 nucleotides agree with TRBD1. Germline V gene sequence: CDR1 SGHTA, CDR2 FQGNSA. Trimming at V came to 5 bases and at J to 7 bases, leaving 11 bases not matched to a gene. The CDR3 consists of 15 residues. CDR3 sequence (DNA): TGTGCCAGCAGCCCCAACCGGGACAGGGCGAGTGAAGCTTTCTTT. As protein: CASSPNRDRASEAFF. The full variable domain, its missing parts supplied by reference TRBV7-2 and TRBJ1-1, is GAGVSQSPSNKVTEKGKDVELRCDPISGHTALYWYRQSLGQGLEFLIYFQGNSAPDKSGLPSDRFSAERTGGSVSTLTIQRTQQEDSAVYLCASSPNRDRASEAFFGQGTRLTVV.

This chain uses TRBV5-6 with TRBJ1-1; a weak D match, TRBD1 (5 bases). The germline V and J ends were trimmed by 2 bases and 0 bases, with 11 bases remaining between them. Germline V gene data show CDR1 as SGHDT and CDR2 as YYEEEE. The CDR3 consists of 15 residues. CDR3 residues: CASSFWGPVNTEAFF. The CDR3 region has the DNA TGTGCCAGCAGCTTCTGGGGACCCGTGAACACTGAAGCTTTCTTT.

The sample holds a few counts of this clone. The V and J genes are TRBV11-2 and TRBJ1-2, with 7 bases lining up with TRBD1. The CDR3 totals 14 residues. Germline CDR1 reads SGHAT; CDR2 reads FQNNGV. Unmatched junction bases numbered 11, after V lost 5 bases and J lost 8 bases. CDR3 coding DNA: TGTGCCAGCAGCGAAAGTATAGGGGGCATGGGCTACACCTTC. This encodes CASSESIGGMGYTF.

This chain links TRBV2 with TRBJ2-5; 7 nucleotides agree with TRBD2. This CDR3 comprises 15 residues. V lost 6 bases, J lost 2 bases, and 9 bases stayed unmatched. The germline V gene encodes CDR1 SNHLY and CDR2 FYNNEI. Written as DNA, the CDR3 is TGTGCCAGCAGGTTGGATAGCGGGCCTCAAGAGACCCAGTACTTC. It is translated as CASRLDSGPQETQYF.

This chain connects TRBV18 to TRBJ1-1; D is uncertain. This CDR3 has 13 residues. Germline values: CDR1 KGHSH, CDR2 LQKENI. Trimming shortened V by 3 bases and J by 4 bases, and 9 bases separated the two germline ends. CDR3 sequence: CASSPKGGTEAFF. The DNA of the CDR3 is TGTGCCAGCTCACCCAAAGGTGGCACTGAAGCTTTCTTT.

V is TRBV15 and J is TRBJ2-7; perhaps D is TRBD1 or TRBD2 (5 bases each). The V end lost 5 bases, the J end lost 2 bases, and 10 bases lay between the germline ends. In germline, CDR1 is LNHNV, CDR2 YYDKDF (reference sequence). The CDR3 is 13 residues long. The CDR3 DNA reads TGTGCCACCAGCCCCGGGGACCCCTACGAGCAGTACTTC. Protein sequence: CATSPGDPYEQYF.

The CDR3 region has the DNA TGTGCCAGCAGTCCCTTGGGGGTAGGGTGGAACACTGAAGCTTTCTTT. Translating gives CASSPLGVGWNTEAFF. V and J are TRBV27 and TRBJ1-1; a weak D match, TRBD1 (5 bases). With 5 bases removed from V and 1 base from J, the gap between germline ends came to 17 bases. The CDR3 runs to 16 residues. CDR1 and CDR2 from the germline V gene are MNHEY and SMNVEV (reference sequence).

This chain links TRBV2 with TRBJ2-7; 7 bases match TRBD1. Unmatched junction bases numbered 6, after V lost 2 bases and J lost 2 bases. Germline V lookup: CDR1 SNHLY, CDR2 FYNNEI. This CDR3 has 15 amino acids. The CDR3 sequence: CASSEFRGSPYEQYF. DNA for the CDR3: TGTGCCAGCAGTGAATTCAGGGGGAGCCCCTACGAGCAGTACTTC.

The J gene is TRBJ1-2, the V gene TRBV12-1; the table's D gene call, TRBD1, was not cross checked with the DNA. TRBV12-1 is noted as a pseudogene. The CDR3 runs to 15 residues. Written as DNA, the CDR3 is TGTGCCAGCAGCTTAGGGGTCAGGGTGGGGAATGGCTACACCTTC. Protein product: CASSLGVRVGNGYTF.

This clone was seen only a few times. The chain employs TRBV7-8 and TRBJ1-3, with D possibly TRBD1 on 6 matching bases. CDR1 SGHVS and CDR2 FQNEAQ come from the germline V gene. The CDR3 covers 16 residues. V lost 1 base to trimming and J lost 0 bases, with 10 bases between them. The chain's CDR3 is CASSLVAGDSGNTIYF. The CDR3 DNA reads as TGTGCCAGCAGCTTAGTTGCAGGGGACTCTGGAAACACCATATATTTT.

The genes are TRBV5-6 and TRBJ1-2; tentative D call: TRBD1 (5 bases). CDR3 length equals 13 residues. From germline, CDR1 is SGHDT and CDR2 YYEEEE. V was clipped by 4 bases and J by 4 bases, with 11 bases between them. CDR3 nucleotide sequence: TGTGCCAGCAGCCTGGGGGGTGGCTATGGCTACACCTTC. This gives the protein CASSLGGGYGYTF.

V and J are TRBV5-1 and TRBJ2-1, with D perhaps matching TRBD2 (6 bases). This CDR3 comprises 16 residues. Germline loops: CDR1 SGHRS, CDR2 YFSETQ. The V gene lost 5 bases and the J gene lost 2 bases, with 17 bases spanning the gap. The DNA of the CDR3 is TGCGCCAGCAGGACGAACCGAGGAGGGGCCTACAATGAGCAGTTCTTC. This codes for CASRTNRGGAYNEQFF.

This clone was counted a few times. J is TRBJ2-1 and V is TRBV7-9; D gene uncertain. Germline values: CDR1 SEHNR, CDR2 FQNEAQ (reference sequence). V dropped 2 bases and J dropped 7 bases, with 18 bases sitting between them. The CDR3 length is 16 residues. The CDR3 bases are TGTGCCAGCAGCTTAACCTTGACGCCTCCGGAAAATGAGCAGTTCTTC. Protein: CASSLTLTPPENEQFF. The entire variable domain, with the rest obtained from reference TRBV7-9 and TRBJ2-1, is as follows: DTGVSQNPRHKITKRGQNVTFRCDPISEHNRLYWYRQTLGQGPEFLTYFQNEAQLEKSRLLSDRFSAERPKGSFSTLEIQRTEQGDSAMYLCASSLTLTPPENEQFFGPGTRLTVL.

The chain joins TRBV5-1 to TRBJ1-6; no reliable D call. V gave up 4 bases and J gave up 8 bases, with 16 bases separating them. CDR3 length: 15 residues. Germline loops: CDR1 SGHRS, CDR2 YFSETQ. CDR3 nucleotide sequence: TGCGCCAGCAGCCAAACCACGGCGGGCGATTCACCCCTCCACTTT. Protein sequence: CASSQTTAGDSPLHF.

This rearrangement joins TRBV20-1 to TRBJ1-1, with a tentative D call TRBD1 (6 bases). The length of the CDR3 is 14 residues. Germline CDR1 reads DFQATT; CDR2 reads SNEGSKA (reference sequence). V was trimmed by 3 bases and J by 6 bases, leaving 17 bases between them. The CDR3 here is CSASGYRAAAEAFF. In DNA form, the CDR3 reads TGCAGTGCTAGTGGTTACAGGGCGGCTGCTGAAGCTTTCTTT.

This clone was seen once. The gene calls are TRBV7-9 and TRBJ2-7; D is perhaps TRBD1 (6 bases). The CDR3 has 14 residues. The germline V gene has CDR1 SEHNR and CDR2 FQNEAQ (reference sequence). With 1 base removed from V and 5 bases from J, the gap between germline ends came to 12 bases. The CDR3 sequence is CASSLVTRGHEQYF. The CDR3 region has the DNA TGTGCCAGCAGCTTAGTTACCAGGGGCCACGAGCAGTACTTC.

This CDR3 is CASSLGGDRGLSNEQFF. CDR3 coding DNA: TGTGCCAGCAGCTTAGGGGGAGACAGGGGGCTCTCCAATGAGCAGTTCTTC. This chain uses TRBV7-8 with TRBJ2-1; the match to TRBD1 covers 10 bases. Unmatched junction bases numbered 9, after V lost 1 base and J lost 6 bases. In germline, CDR1 is SGHVS, CDR2 FQNEAQ. CDR3 length: 17 amino acids.

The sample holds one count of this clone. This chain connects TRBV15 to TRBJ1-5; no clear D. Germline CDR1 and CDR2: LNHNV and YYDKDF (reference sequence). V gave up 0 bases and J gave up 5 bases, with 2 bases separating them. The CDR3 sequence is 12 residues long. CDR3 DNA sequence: TGTGCCACCAGCAGAGATGATCAGCCCCAGCATTTT. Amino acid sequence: CATSRDDQPQHF.

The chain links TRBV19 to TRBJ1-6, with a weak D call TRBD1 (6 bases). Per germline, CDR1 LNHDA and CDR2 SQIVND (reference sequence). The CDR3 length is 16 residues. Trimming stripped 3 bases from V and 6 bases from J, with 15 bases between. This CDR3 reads CASSIQQGNGNSPLHF. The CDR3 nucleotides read TGTGCCAGTAGTATCCAACAGGGAAACGGTAATTCACCCCTCCACTTT.

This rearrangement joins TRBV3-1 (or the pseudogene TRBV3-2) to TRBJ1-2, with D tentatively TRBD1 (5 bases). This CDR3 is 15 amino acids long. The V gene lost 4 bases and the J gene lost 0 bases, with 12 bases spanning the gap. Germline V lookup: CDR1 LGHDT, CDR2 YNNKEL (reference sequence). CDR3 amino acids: CASSPLDSPNYGYTF. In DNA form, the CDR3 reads TGTGCCAGCAGCCCCCTCGACAGTCCTAACTATGGCTACACCTTC.

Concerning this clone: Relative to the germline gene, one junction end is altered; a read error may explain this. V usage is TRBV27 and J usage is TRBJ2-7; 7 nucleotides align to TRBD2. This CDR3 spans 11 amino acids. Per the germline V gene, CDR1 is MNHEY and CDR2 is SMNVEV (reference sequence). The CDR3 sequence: CAGGDSPGGFF. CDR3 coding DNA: TGTGCCGGGGGGGACTCGCCGGGGGGATTCTTC.

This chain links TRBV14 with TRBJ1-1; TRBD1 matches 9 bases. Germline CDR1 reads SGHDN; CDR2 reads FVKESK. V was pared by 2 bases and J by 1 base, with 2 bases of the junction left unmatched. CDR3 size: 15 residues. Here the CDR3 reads CASSQRDRANTEAFF. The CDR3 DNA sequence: TGTGCCAGCAGCCAACGGGACAGGGCGAACACTGAAGCTTTCTTT. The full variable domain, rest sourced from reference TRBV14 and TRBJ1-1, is EAGVTQFPSHSVIEKGQTVTLRCDPISGHDNLYWYRRVMGKEIKFLLHFVKESKQDESGMPNNRFLAERTGGTYSTLKVQPAELEDSGVYFCASSQRDRANTEAFFGQGTRLTVV.

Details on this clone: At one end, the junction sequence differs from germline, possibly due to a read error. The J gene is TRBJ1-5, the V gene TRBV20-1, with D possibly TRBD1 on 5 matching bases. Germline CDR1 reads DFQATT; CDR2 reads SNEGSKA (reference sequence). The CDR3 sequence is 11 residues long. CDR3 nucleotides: TGTGGGGACGGAGGATATCAGCCCCAGCATTTT. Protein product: CGDGGYQPQHF.

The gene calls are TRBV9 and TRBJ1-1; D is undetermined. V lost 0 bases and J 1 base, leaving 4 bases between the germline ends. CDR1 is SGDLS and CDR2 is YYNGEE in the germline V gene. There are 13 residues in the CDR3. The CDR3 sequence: CASSVAPNTEAFF. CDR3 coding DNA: TGTGCCAGCAGCGTAGCTCCGAACACTGAAGCTTTCTTT.

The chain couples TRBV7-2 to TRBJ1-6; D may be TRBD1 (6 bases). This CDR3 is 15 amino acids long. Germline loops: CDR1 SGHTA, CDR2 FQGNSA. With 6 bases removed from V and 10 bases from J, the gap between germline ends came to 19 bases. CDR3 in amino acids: CASRPDFGGRSPLHF. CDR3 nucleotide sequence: TGTGCCAGCAGACCCGACTTCGGGGGGCGGTCACCCCTCCACTTT.

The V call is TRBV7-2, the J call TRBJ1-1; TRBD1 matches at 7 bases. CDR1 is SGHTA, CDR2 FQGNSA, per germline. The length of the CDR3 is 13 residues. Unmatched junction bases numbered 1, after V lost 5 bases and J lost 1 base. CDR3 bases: TGTGCCAGCAGCCGGGACAGGAACACTGAAGCTTTCTTT. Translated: CASSRDRNTEAFF.

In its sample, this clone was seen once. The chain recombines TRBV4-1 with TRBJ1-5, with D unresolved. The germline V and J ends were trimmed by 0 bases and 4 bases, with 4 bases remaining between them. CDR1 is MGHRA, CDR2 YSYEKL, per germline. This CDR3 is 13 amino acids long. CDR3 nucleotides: TGCGCCAGCAGCCAAGATTATAATCAGCCCCAGCATTTT. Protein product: CASSQDYNQPQHF.

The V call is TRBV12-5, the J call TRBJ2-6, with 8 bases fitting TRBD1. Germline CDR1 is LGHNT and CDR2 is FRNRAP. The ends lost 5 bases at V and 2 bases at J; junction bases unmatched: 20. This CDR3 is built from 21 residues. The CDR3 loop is CASGIGQGILPVTAGANVLTF. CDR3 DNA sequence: TGTGCTAGTGGTATCGGACAGGGAATTTTACCAGTTACGGCTGGGGCCAACGTCCTGACTTTC.

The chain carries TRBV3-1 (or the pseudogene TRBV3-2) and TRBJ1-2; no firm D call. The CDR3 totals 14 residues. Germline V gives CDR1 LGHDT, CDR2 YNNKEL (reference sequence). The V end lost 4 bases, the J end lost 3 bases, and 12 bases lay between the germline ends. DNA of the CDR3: TGTGCCAGCAGCCTTCGCGGGGTAGACTATGGCTACACCTTC. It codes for CASSLRGVDYGYTF.